These 28 T cell receptor beta chains came from one sample sequenced in a study of brain T cells in children with intractable seizures. Profiled with immunoSEQ multiplex PCR; TCRdb holds only in-frame clones, not every one. The data hold under 45,000 clones, with 75% to 95% observed a single time. Sample: peripheral blood, taken at surgery. The receptor set was obtained from a girl aged 2 to 9 with tuberous sclerosis and intractable seizures.

The CDR3 protein is CASRLERGATGELFF. The CDR3 coding sequence is TGTGCCAGCAGATTAGAACGGGGGGCGACCGGGGAGCTGTTTTTT. The chain is built from TRBV6-1 and TRBJ2-2; the D gene is possibly TRBD2 (7 bases). CDR1 and CDR2 from the germline V gene are MNHNS and SASEGT. V lost 6 bases to trimming and J lost 5 bases, with 16 bases between them. The CDR3 covers 15 residues.

This chain joins TRBV7-8 and TRBJ2-3; no definite D call. The germline CDR1 and CDR2 sequences are SGHVS and FQNEAQ. V lost 4 bases, J lost 6 bases, and 20 bases lay in between. The CDR3 spans 16 residues. The CDR3 region is CASSSSPRLSPDTQYF. For the CDR3, the DNA is TGTGCCAGCAGCTCATCCCCTAGACTCTCCCCCGATACGCAGTATTTT.

The chain has TRBV5-1 and TRBJ2-5; TRBD1 agrees at 7 bases. This CDR3 is built from 13 residues. In germline, CDR1 is SGHRS, CDR2 YFSETQ. Trimming removed 5 bases from V and 1 base from J; junction bases left unmatched: 2. CDR3 in DNA: TGCGCCAGCAGTGAGGGGGCCCAAGAGACCCAGTACTTC. Protein product: CASSEGAQETQYF.

This chain links TRBV2 with TRBJ2-5, with unresolved D. V was trimmed by 6 bases and J by 1 base, leaving 12 bases between them. This CDR3 comprises 14 residues. Germline values: CDR1 SNHLY, CDR2 FYNNEI. The CDR3 sequence is CASRVVGTQETQYF. In DNA, the CDR3 is TGTGCCAGCAGAGTGGTGGGAACCCAAGAGACCCAGTACTTC.

This clone appeared once. The CDR3 DNA reads as TGTGCCAGCAGTTTCCACATACTAGGCGAGCAGTACTTC. Residues: CASSFHILGEQYF. V usage is TRBV27 and J usage is TRBJ2-7, with D tentatively TRBD2 (5 bases). The germline V gene encodes CDR1 MNHEY and CDR2 SMNVEV (reference sequence). V was clipped by 3 bases and J by 6 bases, with 12 bases between them. This CDR3 spans 13 amino acids.

The V and J genes are TRBV2 and TRBJ2-3, with D possibly being TRBD2 (6 bases). Germline CDR1 reads SNHLY; CDR2 reads FYNNEI. V lost 7 bases, J lost 1 base, and 12 bases lay in between. CDR3 size: 14 residues. DNA of the CDR3: TGTGCCAGCACCGGGTGGGAGGGCACAGATACGCAGTATTTT. Translated: CASTGWEGTDTQYF. Complete variable domain (other parts from reference TRBV2 and TRBJ2-3): EPEVTQTPSHQVTQMGQEVILRCVPISNHLYFYWYRQILGQKVEFLVSFYNNEISEKSEIFDDQFSVERPDGSNFTLKIRSTKLEDSAMYFCASTGWEGTDTQYFGPGTRLTVL.

V and J are TRBV25-1 and TRBJ1-1; 7 bases map to TRBD1. V lost 5 bases to trimming and J lost 2 bases; unmatched junction nucleotides: 11. This CDR3 is 16 amino acids long. The V gene's germline CDR1 is MGHDK and CDR2 SYGVNS. As DNA, the CDR3 is TGTGCCAGCAGTCCCTTGTGGGACAGTTCAAACACTGAAGCTTTCTTT. It specifies CASSPLWDSSNTEAFF.

In its sample, this clone was seen once. The V gene is TRBV2, the J gene TRBJ1-1; D is undetermined. Trimming took off 6 bases at V and 4 bases at J, with 9 bases between the two ends. The CDR3 is 12 residues long. Looked up from germline, CDR1 is SNHLY and CDR2 is FYNNEI. CDR3 region: CASSFGSTEAFF. CDR3 nucleotides: TGTGCCAGCAGCTTCGGGAGCACTGAAGCTTTCTTT. Drawing the rest from reference TRBV2 and TRBJ1-1, the complete variable domain is EPEVTQTPSHQVTQMGQEVILRCVPISNHLYFYWYRQILGQKVEFLVSFYNNEISEKSEIFDDQFSVERPDGSNFTLKIRSTKLEDSAMYFCASSFGSTEAFFGQGTRLTVV.

This CDR3 is CASSLERASYTF. The CDR3 bases are TGTGCCAGCAGCTTAGAAAGGGCTAGCTACACCTTC. This rearrangement joins TRBV7-2 to TRBJ1-2; no clear D gene. This CDR3 is built from 12 residues. Trimming stripped 1 base from V and 9 bases from J, with 9 bases between. Germline V gene data show CDR1 as SGHTA and CDR2 as FQGNSA.

This clone has just a few counts. The rearrangement links TRBV5-1 to TRBJ2-5; TRBD1 agrees at 9 bases. The V gene's germline CDR1 is SGHRS and CDR2 YFSETQ. This CDR3 region has 14 residues. With V trimmed by 4 bases and J by 5 bases, 6 bases remained unmatched. CDR3 nucleotides: TGCGCCAGCAGCAGCGGGACAGGGCGGGAGACCCAGTACTTC. Its translation is CASSSGTGRETQYF.

This chain links TRBV10-3 with TRBJ2-4, with D hard to call. Germline CDR1 ENHRY, CDR2 SYGVKD. Trimming took off 6 bases at V and 15 bases at J, with 15 bases between the two ends. The CDR3 loop spans 11 amino acids. The CDR3 is CAIRDSGGLYF. CDR3 in DNA: TGTGCCATCAGAGATTCGGGCGGATTGTACTTC.

The V call is TRBV27, the J call TRBJ2-5; tentative D call: TRBD2 (6 bases). The CDR3 contains 19 residues. V was clipped by 6 bases and J by 7 bases, with 33 bases between them. Germline assignment: CDR1 MNHEY and CDR2 SMNVEV (reference sequence). CDR3 sequence reads: CASSLTPLRDGPWRGTQYF. CDR3 nucleotides: TGTGCCAGCAGCCTGACTCCCCTCCGGGACGGACCTTGGAGGGGGACCCAGTACTTC.

The V and J genes are TRBV24-1 and TRBJ2-7, with 9 bases that match TRBD1. CDR1 and CDR2 (germline): KGHDR, SFDVKD. The trim removed 5 bases at V and 5 bases at J, leaving 9 bases unmatched. The CDR3 loop spans 15 amino acids. CDR3 nucleotides: TGTGCCACCAGTGCTTCAACAGGGGGCAGGAACGAGCAGTACTTC. It yields the protein CATSASTGGRNEQYF.

This clone was recorded a few times. The chain uses TRBV18 and TRBJ1-6; maybe TRBD1 (6 bases). In germline, CDR1 is KGHSH, CDR2 LQKENI. The V end lost 2 bases, the J end lost 12 bases, and 17 bases lay between the germline ends. The CDR3 is 15 amino acids. The DNA for the CDR3 is TGTGCCAGCTCACCAAAAATTACAGGGTTTTTACCCCTCCACTTT. Amino acids: CASSPKITGFLPLHF.

The V call is TRBV6-1, the J call TRBJ2-3; D is uncertain. V lost 1 base and J 2 bases, leaving 4 bases between the germline ends. The germline V gene has CDR1 MNHNS and CDR2 SASEGT. The CDR3 is 13 amino acids. In DNA form, the CDR3 reads TGTGCCAGCAGTGAAGGCGACACAGATACGCAGTATTTT. This encodes CASSEGDTDTQYF.

The CDR3 DNA sequence: TGTGCCAGCAGCCTAGGGGTTTCCTATGGCTACACCTTC. Residues: CASSLGVSYGYTF. The rearrangement uses TRBV5-6 and TRBJ1-2; D possibly corresponds to TRBD1 (5 bases). Germline V gene data show CDR1 as SGHDT and CDR2 as YYEEEE. This CDR3 is 13 amino acids long. V was pared by 4 bases and J by 4 bases, with 11 bases between.

The chain combines TRBV28 with TRBJ2-2, with 10 bases fitting TRBD2. From germline, CDR1 is MDHEN and CDR2 SYDVKM. Trimming at V came to 8 bases and at J to 4 bases, leaving 7 bases not matched to a gene. The CDR3 runs to 15 residues. The CDR3 loop reads CASQLAGGLTGELFF. The CDR3 nucleotides read TGTGCCAGCCAATTAGCGGGGGGTCTCACCGGGGAGCTGTTTTTT. The complete variable domain, with remaining parts taken from reference TRBV28 and TRBJ2-2, reads DVKVTQSSRYLVKRTGEKVFLECVQDMDHENMFWYRQDPGLGLRLIYFSYDVKMKEKGDIPEGYSVSREKKERFSLILESASTNQTSMYLCASQLAGGLTGELFFGEGSRLTVL.

The V gene is TRBV7-8, the J gene TRBJ1-1, with D possibly TRBD1 on 5 matching bases. V was cut by 1 base and J by 6 bases, with 12 bases left in between. The V gene's germline CDR1 is SGHVS and CDR2 FQNEAQ. There are 14 residues in the CDR3. The chain's CDR3 is CASSLVHGASEAFF. The CDR3 DNA follows: TGTGCCAGCAGCTTAGTACATGGGGCTTCTGAAGCTTTCTTT.

The chain couples TRBV5-4 to TRBJ1-1; D gene uncertain. Germline V gene sequence: CDR1 SGHNT, CDR2 YYREEE (reference sequence). The germline V and J ends were trimmed by 4 bases and 8 bases, with 12 bases remaining between them. The CDR3 covers 12 residues. The CDR3 bases are TGTGCCAGCAGCCTGCCATCTAGGGAAGCTTTCTTT. Translated, it gives CASSLPSREAFF.

This clone was counted once. V usage is TRBV27 and J usage is TRBJ1-2; 10 positions agree with TRBD1. Germline V CDR1 and CDR2: MNHEY, SMNVEV (reference sequence). After removal of 3 bases from V and 5 bases from J, the junction contained 15 bases not matched to a gene. The CDR3 covers 18 residues. The CDR3 reads CASSFYAGTGQGTYGYTF. The CDR3, as DNA: TGTGCCAGCAGTTTCTATGCAGGGACGGGACAGGGGACTTATGGCTACACCTTC.

The chain couples TRBV5-1 to TRBJ2-3; no clear D gene. The V end lost 4 bases, the J end lost 4 bases, and 16 bases lay between the germline ends. Germline V gene sequence: CDR1 SGHRS, CDR2 YFSETQ. This CDR3 contains 15 residues. The CDR3 spells CASSRVATAADTQYF. The DNA of the CDR3 is TGCGCCAGCAGCCGGGTTGCTACAGCCGCAGATACGCAGTATTTT.

CDR3 region: CASSSTYEQYF. As DNA, the CDR3 is TGCGCCAGCAGCTCCACATACGAGCAGTACTTC. The rearrangement joins TRBV5-1 to TRBJ2-7; D gene ambiguous. This CDR3 has 11 amino acids. With 3 bases removed from V and 4 bases from J, the gap between germline ends came to 5 bases. Germline CDR1 SGHRS, CDR2 YFSETQ.

The V and J genes are TRBV19 and TRBJ1-2, with D possibly being TRBD1 (6 bases). The CDR3 is 14 residues long. With 8 bases removed from V and 8 bases from J, the gap between germline ends came to 21 bases. Germline-derived CDR1 and CDR2 are LNHDA and SQIVND (reference sequence). CDR3 sequence (DNA): TGTGCCAGTGTCCCCGTCGCTGGAGGGGGGGGCTACACCTTC. Its translation is CASVPVAGGGGYTF.

This clone was seen once. This sequence joins TRBV19 and TRBJ2-1; TRBD1 aligns across 8 bases. Germline V gene lookup returns CDR1 LNHDA and CDR2 SQIVND (reference sequence). V was pared by 3 bases and J by 4 bases, with 5 bases of the junction left unmatched. This CDR3 has 15 residues. CDR3 nucleotide sequence: TGTGCCAGTAGTATTGGACAGGGTCGGTACAATGAGCAGTTCTTC. Translation gives CASSIGQGRYNEQFF.

The V gene is TRBV18, the J gene TRBJ1-4; tentative D call: TRBD1 (5 bases). V was pared by 1 base and J by 3 bases, with 9 bases between. CDR1 is KGHSH, CDR2 LQKENI, per germline. CDR3 size: 15 residues. The CDR3 reads CASSPRGESNEKLFF. CDR3 nucleotide sequence: TGTGCCAGCTCACCACGAGGGGAGTCTAATGAAAAACTGTTTTTT. The full variable domain, completed using reference TRBV18 and TRBJ1-4, is NAGVMQNPRHLVRRRGQEARLRCSPMKGHSHVYWYRQLPEEGLKFMVYLQKENIIDESGMPKERFSAEFPKEGPSILRIQQVVRGDSAAYFCASSPRGESNEKLFFGSGTQLSVL.

The chain employs TRBV7-2 and TRBJ1-1, with 7 bases lining up with TRBD1. With 5 bases clipped from V and 0 bases from J, the junction kept 6 bases outside the gene matches. The CDR3 sequence is 15 residues long. Looked up from germline, CDR1 is SGHTA and CDR2 is FQGNSA. As DNA, the CDR3 is TGTGCCAGCAGCGCCCGACAGGGAATGAACACTGAAGCTTTCTTT. Its protein product is CASSARQGMNTEAFF.

V usage is TRBV25-1 and J usage is TRBJ1-6; 7 bases map to TRBD1. J was trimmed by 10 bases and V by 1 base; bases with no gene match: 10. The germline CDR1 and CDR2 sequences are MGHDK and SYGVNS. The CDR3 has 16 amino acids. The CDR3 sequence: CASSELFQGGGSPLHF. DNA of the CDR3: TGTGCCAGCAGTGAATTATTTCAGGGGGGCGGATCACCCCTCCACTTT.

The chain recombines TRBV5-6 with TRBJ1-2, with D possibly matching TRBD1 (6 bases). V gave up 2 bases and J gave up 3 bases, with 11 bases separating them. Germline CDR1 is SGHDT and CDR2 is YYEEEE. The CDR3 consists of 14 residues. The CDR3 DNA reads as TGTGCCAGCAGCTTAAGACAGGAGTACTATGGCTACACCTTC. Translated: CASSLRQEYYGYTF.